This TCR beta chain was recovered during a study of blood T cell repertoires in COVID-19. Germline-derived CDR1 and CDR2 are LNHDA and SQIVND (reference sequence). V shed 5 bases and J 0 bases; nucleotides not matched to a gene: 1. The CDR3 runs to 14 residues. Assay: immunoSEQ multiplex PCR; the TCRdb copy retains only in-frame clones and omits some. The table records about 300,000 clones, approximately 85% of them present only once. The source of this sequence is a woman aged 50 to 65 with acute or convalescent COVID-19. Sequences were obtained from peripheral blood. The chain has TRBV19 and TRBJ2-1; 7 positions agree with TRBD1. The CDR3, as DNA: TGTGCCAGTAGTTGGGACAGCTCCTACAATGAGCAGTTCTTC. It translates to CASSWDSSYNEQFF. Supplemented by reference TRBV19 and TRBJ2-1, the full variable domain reads DGGITQSPKYLFRKEGQNVTLSCEQNLNHDAMYWYRQDPGQGLRLIYYSQIVNDFQKGDIAEGYSVSREKKESFPLTVTSAQKNPTAFYLCASSWDSSYNEQFFGPGTRLTVL.